This TCR beta chain was found in a study of cytomegalovirus exposure and HLA in healthy donors. General observations from the study: Within an earlier analysis, most TCR beta V segments proved productive either about 90% or about 30% of the time. TCR sequences were mostly rare, though some public TCRs occurred in many donors. The classifier, whose performance was assessed in both the original and validation cohorts, reportedly diagnosed cytomegalovirus status with high specificity and sensitivity.

J gave up 3 bases and V 6 bases, and 1 base lay outside the gene matches. The CDR3 covers 14 residues. CDR1 and CDR2 from the germline V gene are SNHLY and FYNNEI. Concerning this clone: No antigen is known for it.

The PCR employed 60 Vbeta primers together with 13 Jbeta primers. Per the study methods: Some 10 million of the approximately 80 million unique TCR beta chains counted in a later analysis were shared. TCRdb's table, derived via immunoSEQ multiplex PCR, lists solely in-frame clones and lacks some. The DNA gave D and trimming, while V, J and clone size come from that table. This sample yields approximately 180,000 clones, of which about three quarters are seen a single time; about 4% belongs to the top ten. Sequenced material: PBMCs. This chain connects TRBV2 to TRBJ1-3, with TRBD1 identical over 11 bases. The clonotype was recovered from a woman aged 55 to 70 in good health and CMV-seropositive. CDR3 sequence (DNA): TGTGCCAGCAGGGACAGGGGGCTTGGAAACACCATATATTTT. This gives the protein CASRDRGLGNTIYF.